This section outlines one TCR beta chain sequence together with its context. Its antigen remains undetermined. Base-call qualities are not available, and no considerably larger clone is one nucleotide away. The sample originates from a study of blood T cell repertoires in COVID-19 (dated by TCRdb to the early 2020s). The study in broad terms: Collaborator samples came from the United States, Italy and Spain and covered acute and convalescent phases of COVID-19. The material from the prospective study consisted of cDNA or gDNA derived from T cells, B-cell-depleted T cells, or PBMCs. Subjects who had been exposed to COVID-19, were actively infected with it, or had recovered from it provided the deeply sampled blood TCRbeta repertoires that made up the dataset. The repertoires were released in a freely available public database intended as a resource for research on the immune response to SARS-CoV-2. Samples came from the ongoing ImmuneRACE study (first 160 participants) plus 1,254 subjects from 6 global collaborators. Sample metadata almost always included a de-identified subject ID, COVID-19 status, age in years and sex. Where HLA class I and class II types were available, the types were taken from metadata supplied by the sample provider, not from assay-based typing. The study at large found these results: The quantity of clinical and demographic metadata differed by source and by participant and was supplied without curation.

Its CDR3 holds 13 amino acids, cysteine through phenylalanine. Of all the DNA, just the CDR3 is kept, 39 bases in frame from base 1. Cut back by 6 bases and 4 bases, the V and J ends lie 12 bases apart. From a lookup of the germline V gene (reference sequence), CDR1 and CDR2 are MNHEY and SMNVEV. TCRbeta CDR3 regions were amplified from genomic DNA using the immunoSEQ Assay, a bias-controlled multiplex PCR. Per the original workflow: Within the assay, amplification of reference gene primers was used to estimate how many nucleated cells each sample contained. To quantify the absolute abundance of each unique TCRbeta CDR3 rearrangement, sequence reads were collapsed and filtered. For each sample, productive Simpson clonality was calculated as the square root of Simpson's diversity index over productive rearrangements. TCRdb re-hosts the immuneACCESS table, in-frame sequences only. Its copies lack some clones; in the studies checked, an unresolved V gene accounts for under half of them, and the cause for the rest is not known. Clone size and the V and J calls come from that table; the DNA yielded D and trimming. Within this sample are around 190,000 clones, with 70% to 85% of them counted one time only. The ten largest clonotypes hold roughly 3.2% of the sample.

Participants in the prospective study were enrolled through a virtual design, were aged roughly 18 to 95 years, and lived in roughly 25 United States geographic areas. In the prospective study, participants were assigned to cohorts based on the clinical history participants reported in a screening survey and a study questionnaire. ImmuneRACE Cohort 3 recovered participants were defined by two consecutive negative NP/OP PCR tests, healthcare professional clearance, or symptom resolution. In the prospective study, whole blood, serum and a nasopharyngeal or oropharyngeal swab were collected from each participant by mobile phlebotomists. Over a roughly two-month period, participants in the prospective study had the option of providing additional blood draws and questionnaires. Prospective study blood samples were shipped either frozen or at room temperature before DNA extraction.

The TCR comes from a woman in her thirties who had recovered from COVID-19. The V and J segments used are TRBV27 and TRBJ1-1, and perhaps TRBD1 as D gene, on 6 matching bases. Input material: PBMCs or T cells enriched from blood (not recorded which). The DNA sequence is as follows: TGTGCCAGCAGCCAATACAGGGCCACTGAAGCTTTCTTT. Translated, it gives CASSQYRATEAFF.